Each of the 8 T cell receptor beta chains below was sequenced from the same sample in a study of blood T cells in healthy people across ages. Primed by a sample-barcoded 5' primer and a J-beta primer mix, a second PCR proceeded for about 7 to 12 cycles. Via MiXCR, TCRdb re-called the 5' RACE reads, giving one row per CDR3 protein. The sample holds around 800,000 distinct CDR3 sequences, about 46% seen once. What was sequenced was blood. The receptors come from an elderly man in good health.

This clonotype was counted only a few times. The J gene is TRBJ2-3, the V gene TRBV10-3, with unresolved D. Germline CDR1 ENHRY, CDR2 SYGVKD. V lost 7 bases and J 6 bases, leaving 11 bases between the germline ends. The CDR3 has 12 residues. CDR3 coding DNA: TGTGCCATCACCTCCGGACGGGATACGCAGTATTTT. Protein product: CAITSGRDTQYF.

The chain has TRBV7-9 and TRBJ2-7, with D hard to call. The germline CDR1 and CDR2 sequences are SEHNR and FQNEAQ (reference sequence). The CDR3 has 13 amino acids. V lost 4 bases and J 1 base, leaving 8 bases between the germline ends. CDR3 DNA: TGTGCCAGCAGCTCCAAAGGGTCCTACGAGCAGTACTTC. Amino acids: CASSSKGSYEQYF.

This clonotype appeared many times. The chain employs TRBV5-1 and TRBJ2-1; TRBD1 matches at 9 bases. V lost 2 bases, J lost 8 bases, and 5 bases stayed unmatched. The V gene's germline CDR1 is SGHRS and CDR2 YFSETQ. The CDR3 extends over 14 amino acids. CDR3 coding DNA: TGCGCCAGCAGCTTCGGACAGGGGTGGGATGAGCAGTTCTTC. Its protein is CASSFGQGWDEQFF.

As regards this clonotype: A clone one base away is much larger, so this may be a read error. This chain uses TRBV27 with TRBJ2-1; D unclear. The J call is in doubt because the DNA end fits TRBJ2-7 better. Per germline, CDR1 MNHEY and CDR2 SMNVEV (reference sequence). This CDR3 contains 14 residues. The DNA of the CDR3 is TGTGCCAGCAGTATAGCTGGCCTCAACAATGAGCAGTACTTC. Translating it yields CASSIAGLNNEQYF.

This clonotype was counted only a few times. The rearrangement uses TRBV7-2 and TRBJ2-1; D perhaps matches TRBD2 (5 bases). In germline, CDR1 is SGHTA, CDR2 FQGNSA. Trimming shortened V by 4 bases and J by 4 bases, and 17 bases separated the two germline ends. This CDR3 contains 16 residues. The CDR3 loop is CASSSRELRAYNEQFF. DNA for the CDR3: TGTGCCAGCAGCTCCCGCGAGTTGCGGGCTTACAATGAGCAGTTCTTC.

The table lists this clonotype with a few counts. The rearrangement joins TRBV24-1 to TRBJ2-1; possibly TRBD2 for D (6 bases). Germline V lookup: CDR1 KGHDR, CDR2 SFDVKD. Trimming shortened V by 3 bases and J by 4 bases, and 15 bases separated the two germline ends. This CDR3 comprises 16 residues. The CDR3 spells CATSDPGTWSYNEQFF. DNA of the CDR3: TGTGCCACCAGTGATCCCGGGACTTGGAGTTACAATGAGCAGTTCTTC.

The rearrangement uses TRBV14 and TRBJ2-1; D perhaps matches TRBD2 (5 bases). V was cut by 1 base and J by 6 bases, with 13 bases left in between. The CDR3 covers 15 residues. The germline V gene encodes CDR1 SGHDN and CDR2 FVKESK. The CDR3 sequence is CASSQGTGKLNEQFF. CDR3 coding DNA: TGTGCCAGCAGCCAAGGGACGGGGAAACTCAATGAGCAGTTCTTC.

Only a few counts were recorded for this clonotype. J is TRBJ2-1 and V is TRBV4-2; D is ambiguous. The CDR3 totals 16 residues. The germline V gene has CDR1 LGHNA and CDR2 YNFKEQ. V dropped 1 base and J dropped 6 bases, with 16 bases sitting between them. DNA of the CDR3: TGTGCCAGCAGCCAAGCAGCTAGAGGCCCCCTCAATGAGCAGTTCTTC. Translation: CASSQAARGPLNEQFF.